This T cell receptor beta chain was captured in a study of T cell repertoires in cytomegalovirus infection. Overall study: Matching HLA type and CMV infection were both indicated by public TCR beta signatures. The study, taken as a whole, reports: In two of eight donors, the top clonotype was HLA-C-restricted CMV-specific. Summed frequency of public TCR beta families distinguished CMV carriers with the relevant HLA.

The CDR3 runs 13 residues. V shed 3 bases and J shed 7 bases, with 12 bases lying between them. CDR1 is MNHNS and CDR2 is SASEGT in the germline V gene. There are a few counts of this clonotype. Its antigen remains unknown. Via MiXCR, TCRdb re-called the reads, giving one row per CDR3 protein. The sample lists under 200,000 distinct CDR3 sequences; more than 15% were seen once. The chain recombines TRBV6-1 with TRBJ1-1; no clear D gene. This TCR derives from a human donor in good health (CMV status not recorded). Some clones in this sample may be carry-over from other donors' samples. Sample: CD8+ T cells from PBMCs. The CDR3 DNA reads TGTGCCAGCAGTGAGGCTGGCAGCCATGAAGCTTTCTTT. Protein: CASSEAGSHEAFF.